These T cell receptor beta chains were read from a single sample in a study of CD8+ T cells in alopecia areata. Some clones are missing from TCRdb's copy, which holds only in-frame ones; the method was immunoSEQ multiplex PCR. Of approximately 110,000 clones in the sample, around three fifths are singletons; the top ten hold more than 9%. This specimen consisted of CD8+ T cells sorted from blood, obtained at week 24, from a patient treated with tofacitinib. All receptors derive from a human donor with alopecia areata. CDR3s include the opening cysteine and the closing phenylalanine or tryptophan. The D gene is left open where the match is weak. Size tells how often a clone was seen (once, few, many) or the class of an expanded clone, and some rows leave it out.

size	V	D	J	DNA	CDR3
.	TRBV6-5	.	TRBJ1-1	TGTGCCAGCACTGGAGGGACTACTGAAGCTTTCTTT	CASTGGTTEAFF
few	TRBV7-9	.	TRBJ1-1	TGTGCCAGTTCACATCCGATGAACACTGAAGCTTTCTTT	CASSHPMNTEAFF
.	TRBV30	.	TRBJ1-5	TGTGCCTGGAGCAGTGGATCCAATCAGCCCCAGCATTTT	CAWSSGSNQPQHF
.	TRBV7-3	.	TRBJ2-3	TGTGCCAGCAGCTTGAATCGGGACGCAGATACGCAGTATTTT	CASSLNRDADTQYF
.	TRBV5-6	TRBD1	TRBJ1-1	TGTGCCAGCAGCTTGCCAGGGGGGACTGAAGCTTTCTTT	CASSLPGGTEAFF
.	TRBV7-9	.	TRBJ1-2	TGTGCCAGCACCCGATCTGGGTACTACTATGGCTACACCTTC	CASTRSGYYYGYTF
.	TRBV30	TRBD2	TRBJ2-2	TGTGCCTCGGCTAGCGGGACCGTCCTCGGGGAGCTGTTTTTT	CASASGTVLGELFF
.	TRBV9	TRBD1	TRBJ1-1	TGTGCCAGCAGCGGAAGACAGGGGTGGGACACTGAAGCTTTCTTT	CASSGRQGWDTEAFF
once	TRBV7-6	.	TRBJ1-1	TGTGCCAGCAGCTTATGGGTTGACACTGAAGCTTTCTTT	CASSLWVDTEAFF
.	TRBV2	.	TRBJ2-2	TGTGCCAGCAGTAACGGGGAGCTGTTTTTT	CASSNGELFF
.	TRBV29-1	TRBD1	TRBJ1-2	TGCAGCGTTGAAGATGGATGGGACAGGGGAGTTGACTATGGCTACACCTTC	CSVEDGWDRGVDYGYTF
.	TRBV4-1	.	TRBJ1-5	TGCGCCAGCAGCCAAGGCAGGATGAGCAATCAGCCCCAGCATTTT	CASSQGRMSNQPQHF
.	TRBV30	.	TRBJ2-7	TGTGCCTGGACCTCCGGGGCAGGATCCTACGAGCAGTACTTC	CAWTSGAGSYEQYF
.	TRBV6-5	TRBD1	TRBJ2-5	TGTGCCAGCAGGAGACAGGGGAACCAAGAGACCCAGTACTTC	CASRRQGNQETQYF
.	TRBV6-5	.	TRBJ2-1	TGTGCCAGCCGGGCCACTCGCTACAATGAGCAGTTCTTC	CASRATRYNEQFF
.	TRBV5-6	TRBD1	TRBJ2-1	TGTGCCAGCAGCGATCAGGACAGGGGGAGCTCCTACAATGAGCAGTTCTTC	CASSDQDRGSSYNEQFF
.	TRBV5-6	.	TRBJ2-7	TGTGCCAGCAGCTTAGGGGAAGGCGACGAGCAGTACTTC	CASSLGEGDEQYF
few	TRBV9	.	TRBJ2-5	TGTGCCAGCAGCGTAGGACACCCACAAGAGACCCAGTACTTC	CASSVGHPQETQYF
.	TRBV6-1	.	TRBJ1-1	TGTGCCAGCAAAATCGAAAAGAACACTGAAGCTTTCTTT	CASKIEKNTEAFF
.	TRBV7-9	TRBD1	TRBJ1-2	TGTGCCAGCAGCTCGACGGGACAGAACTATGGCTACACCTTC	CASSSTGQNYGYTF
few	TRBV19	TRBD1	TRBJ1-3	TGTGCCAGTAGTGCGGACAGGGACTCTGGAAACACCATATATTTT	CASSADRDSGNTIYF
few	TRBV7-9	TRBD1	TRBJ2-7	TGTGCCAGCAGGACCACCGGGACAGGGAACTACGAGCAGTACTTC	CASRTTGTGNYEQYF
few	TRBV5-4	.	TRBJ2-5	TGTGCCAGCAAGGCGGGGGCAGAAGAGACCCAGTACTTC	CASKAGAEETQYF
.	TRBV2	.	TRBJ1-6	TGTGCCAGCAGCTTACAGGATTCACCCCTCCACTTT	CASSLQDSPLHF
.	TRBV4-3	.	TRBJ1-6	TGCGCCAGCAGCCAAGGGGGCTATAATTCACCCCTCCACTTT	CASSQGGYNSPLHF
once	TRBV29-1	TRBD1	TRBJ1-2	TGCAGCGTTGTTGACAGGGATAACTATGGCTACACCTTC	CSVVDRDNYGYTF
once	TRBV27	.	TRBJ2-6	TGTGCCAGCAGTCCGACGGACAGCCTCTCTGGGGCCAACGTCCTGACTTTC	CASSPTDSLSGANVLTF
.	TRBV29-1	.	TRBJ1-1	TGCAGCGGCGACAGATACACTGAAGCTTTCTTT	CSGDRYTEAFF
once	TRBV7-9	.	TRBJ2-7	TGTGCCAGCAGCCCAGGCGTGATTTCCTACGAGCAGTACTTC	CASSPGVISYEQYF
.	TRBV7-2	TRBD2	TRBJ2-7	TGTGCCAGCACCCCTAGCGGGGGGGCCCCCTACGAGCAGTACTTC	CASTPSGGAPYEQYF
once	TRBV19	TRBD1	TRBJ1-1	TGTGCCAGTAGTATCAGGGGGCAGGGCACTGAAGCTTTCTTT	CASSIRGQGTEAFF
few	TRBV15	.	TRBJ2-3	TGTGCCACCAGCAGATCTTCTGCGGGGGATACGCAGTATTTT	CATSRSSAGDTQYF
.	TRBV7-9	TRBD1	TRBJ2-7	TGTGCCAGCAGCCCCGGGACAGGGGGCATTTACGAGCAGTACTTC	CASSPGTGGIYEQYF
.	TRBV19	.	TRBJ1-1	TGTGCCAGTAGTCCCTGGAGCAGGATGAACACTGAAGCTTTCTTT	CASSPWSRMNTEAFF
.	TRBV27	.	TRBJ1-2	TGTGCCAGCAGTTTCGGTCCAGCCTTAAATGGCTACACCTTC	CASSFGPALNGYTF
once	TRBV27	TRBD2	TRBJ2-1	TGTGCCAGCAGCCCTAGCGGGGGTGCGGACAATGAGCAGTTCTTC	CASSPSGGADNEQFF
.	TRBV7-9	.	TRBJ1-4	TGTGCCAGCAGCCACGTTGGCTTAAAACTGTTTTTT	CASSHVGLKLFF
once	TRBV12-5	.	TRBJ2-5	TGTGCTAGTGGCCCCCAAGAGACCCAGTACTTC	CASGPQETQYF
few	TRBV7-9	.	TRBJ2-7	TGTGCCTCCGAAGGAGGGCAGGTCTCCTACGAGCAGTACTTC	CASEGGQVSYEQYF
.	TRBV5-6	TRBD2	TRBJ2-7	TGTGCCAGCAGCTTGACTAGCGGGGGTTACGAGCAGTACTTC	CASSLTSGGYEQYF
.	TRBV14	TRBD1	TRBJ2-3	TGTGCCAGTTCGAGGCGGGACAGGGGATGGACAGATACGCAGTATTTT	CASSRRDRGWTDTQYF
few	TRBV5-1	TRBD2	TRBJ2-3	TGCGCCAGCAGCGGAGGGGACTACCCCCTAGATACGCAGTATTTT	CASSGGDYPLDTQYF
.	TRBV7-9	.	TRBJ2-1	TGTGCCAGCAGCCCACGGCTGGGGGGGCAGTACAATGAGCAGTTCTTC	CASSPRLGGQYNEQFF
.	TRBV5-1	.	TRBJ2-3	TGCGCCAGCAGCCTGTCACGGCCAACGCGGGGAGATACGCAGTATTTT	CASSLSRPTRGDTQYF
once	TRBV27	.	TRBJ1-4	TGTGCCAGCAGTTTATCGTGGGCGGCAGCTAATGAAAAACTGTTTTTT	CASSLSWAAANEKLFF
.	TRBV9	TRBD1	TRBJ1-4	TGTGCCAGCAGCTCACAGGGGGCTCGTTACGAAAAACTGTTTTTT	CASSSQGARYEKLFF
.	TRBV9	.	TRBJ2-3	TGTGCCAGCAGCGGAAACACAGATACGCAGTATTTT	CASSGNTDTQYF
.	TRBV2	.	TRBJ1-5	TGTGCCAGCAGTGAGTCTCAGCCCCAGCATTTT	CASSESQPQHF
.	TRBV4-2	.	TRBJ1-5	TGTGCCAGCAGCCAAGATTCGGCGGCCGGACAGCCCCAGCATTTT	CASSQDSAAGQPQHF
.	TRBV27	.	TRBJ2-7	TGTGCCAGCAGTCAGCCAGGGATCTACGAGCAGTACTTC	CASSQPGIYEQYF
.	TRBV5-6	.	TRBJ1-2	TGTGCCAGCAGCTTGGGACAGGCCCACTATGGCTGCACCTTC	CASSLGQAHYGCTF
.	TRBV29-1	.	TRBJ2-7	TGCAGCGTTGAAACAGGGCAGGGGGGGATCTACGAGCAGTACTTC	CSVETGQGGIYEQYF
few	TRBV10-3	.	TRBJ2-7	TGTGCCATCAGTGTAGTGGCAGGGGTTGGTCACGAGCAGTACTTC	CAISVVAGVGHEQYF